This record concerns one T cell receptor beta chain sequence. This clonotype was detected ten times or more. The clone's antigen remains unknown. Per-nucleotide qualities are absent, and no much larger clonotype sits a single base away. This sample was included in a study of T-cell reconstitution after alpha-beta-depleted transplantation in children (dated by TCRdb to about 2016). About the full investigation: Using TCR repertoire profiling, the study quantitatively followed how T-cell immune reconstitution unfolded in children after TCRalphabeta/CD19-depleted allogeneic hematopoietic cell transplantation. What the research found in general, with its limitations: In some patients, high TCRbeta diversity at day 60 was attributed to recipient T cells and intrathymic progenitors that had survived conditioning. Hyperexpanded clone frequencies declined over subsequent months; after one year, T-cell counts and TCRbeta diversity were mostly attributed to newly produced T cells. The apparently early recovery of alphabetaT-cell counts about two months after transplant reportedly depended on only several hundred rapidly expanded clones that came from non-depleted graft cells.

Sample treatment or condition, as interpreted from the label and publication: allogeneic hematopoietic cell transplantation with graft depleted of TCRalphabeta T cells and CD19 B cells. The transplant recipients were children given TCRalphabeta/CD19-depleted allogeneic hematopoietic cell grafts. According to the germline V gene, CDR1 reads SGHTA and CDR2 reads FQGNSA. The CDR3 spans 14 residues, from the cysteine through the phenylalanine. Solely the CDR3 DNA is kept, with 42 bases framed from the first base. The germline ends are 15 bases apart after V is trimmed by 1 base and J by 14 bases. Library method: PCR. Sequenced using an Illumina HiSeq 2500. To normalize quantification of the TCRbeta repertoire, the TCR libraries were built with molecular barcoding that relied on unique molecular identifiers. TCRdb redid the processing of the public reads, applying fastp at Q25 and MiXCR, and retained in-frame beta chains. Rows matching on CDR3 protein sequence are summarized as one entry with the most common DNA and genes. The sample records about 78,000 distinct CDR3 sequences, roughly 13% of which are singletons. 25% to 30% of the sample is held by the ten biggest clonotypes.

This material consisted of PBMCs, mostly from graft donor cells, taken 180 days after TCRalphabeta/CD19-depleted stem cell transplant. The chain is assembled from TRBV7-2 and TRBJ1-6; the D gene identity is not certain. The TCR originated in a male patient aged 2-9 years who had a stem cell transplant for acute lymphoblastic leukemia, so the T cells may come from the graft donor. The sequence in DNA is TGTGCCAGCAGCTTAGAAGGAGCCGCATTTTCCCTCCACTTT. This encodes CASSLEGAAFSLHF.